The 27 T cell receptor beta chains reported below all come from one sample, sequenced in a study of control samples from healthy donors and cancer patients. Assay used: immunoSEQ multiplex PCR; TCRdb lists only in-frame clones, some missing. The data hold 170,000 or so clones, with more than 85% observed a single time. The sequencing input was blood. The receptors here all came from a woman between 40 and 50 years old in good health.

The gene calls are TRBV2 and TRBJ1-2; TRBD1 might be the D (5 bases). Per germline, CDR1 SNHLY and CDR2 FYNNEI. The CDR3 spans 13 residues. V was cut by 7 bases and J by 8 bases, with 17 bases left in between. The CDR3 protein is CASTNNRQPGYTF. The CDR3 DNA follows: TGTGCCAGCACCAACAACCGACAGCCGGGCTACACCTTC. Full variable domain (remainder filled in from reference TRBV2 and TRBJ1-2): EPEVTQTPSHQVTQMGQEVILRCVPISNHLYFYWYRQILGQKVEFLVSFYNNEISEKSEIFDDQFSVERPDGSNFTLKIRSTKLEDSAMYFCASTNNRQPGYTFGSGTRLTVV.

This clone was detected a few times. The same CDR3 arises from other DNA sequences in this sample as well. The chain carries TRBV7-9 and TRBJ2-1, with 9 nucleotides matching TRBD2. The J segment lost 5 bases and the V segment lost 0 bases, leaving 5 bases of the junction unmatched. The CDR3 covers 16 residues. Germline values: CDR1 SEHNR, CDR2 FQNEAQ (reference sequence). The CDR3 here is CASSLALAGTHNEQFF. CDR3 DNA sequence: TGTGCCAGCAGCTTAGCGCTAGCGGGGACGCACAATGAGCAGTTCTTC.

V usage is TRBV18 and J usage is TRBJ1-2; D is uncertain. The CDR3 runs to 15 residues. The germline CDR1 and CDR2 sequences are KGHSH and LQKENI. Trimming left V 0 bases short and J 4 bases short, with 12 bases between. DNA of the CDR3: TGTGCCAGCTCACCACCGGGCTTGTCTATCTATGGCTACACCTTC. This encodes CASSPPGLSIYGYTF. Complete variable domain (other parts from reference TRBV18 and TRBJ1-2): NAGVMQNPRHLVRRRGQEARLRCSPMKGHSHVYWYRQLPEEGLKFMVYLQKENIIDESGMPKERFSAEFPKEGPSILRIQQVVRGDSAAYFCASSPPGLSIYGYTFGSGTRLTVV.

This chain links TRBV12-3 or TRBV12-4 with TRBJ1-3; a weak D match, TRBD1 (5 bases). The CDR3 length is 12 residues. The germline V and J ends were trimmed by 7 bases and 4 bases, with 8 bases remaining between them. The CDR3 is CASIGEGNTIYF. The CDR3 DNA reads TGTGCCAGCATAGGGGAGGGAAACACCATATATTTT.

With regard to this clone: An end of the junction does not agree with germline; a read error may underlie this. The chain combines TRBV6-1 with TRBJ1-4, with TRBD1 as a possible D gene (5 bases). Germline CDR1 and CDR2: MNHNS and SASEGT. There are 10 residues in the CDR3. CDR3 sequence (DNA): TGTGCCAGCGGTGAGGGGAAACTGTTTTTT. The encoded protein is CASGEGKLFF.

The chain uses TRBV19 and TRBJ1-1, with 12 bases lining up with TRBD1. The V segment lost 5 bases and the J segment 4 bases; nucleotides outside the gene matches: 5. Germline CDR1 LNHDA, CDR2 SQIVND (reference sequence). The CDR3 extends over 15 amino acids. The CDR3 nucleotides are TGTGCCAGTAGTGGGACAGGGGGCAGGGTCACTGAAGCTTTCTTT. This gives the protein CASSGTGGRVTEAFF.

The J gene is TRBJ1-3, the V gene TRBV30; D gene unclear. Germline V gives CDR1 GTSNPN, CDR2 SVGIG (reference sequence). This CDR3 has 12 residues. V dropped 3 bases and J dropped 5 bases, with 8 bases sitting between them. CDR3 region: CAWRIDRNTIYF. In DNA form, the CDR3 reads TGTGCCTGGAGGATAGACAGAAACACCATATATTTT.

The V and J genes are TRBV19 and TRBJ2-2; D is possibly TRBD2 (5 bases). V lost 9 bases, J lost 5 bases, and 16 bases lay in between. CDR1 is LNHDA and CDR2 is SQIVND in the germline V gene (reference sequence). The CDR3 is 14 amino acids. The CDR3 loop reads CASSGLSRTGELFF. The DNA for the CDR3 is TGTGCCAGCAGCGGCCTGAGTCGTACCGGGGAGCTGTTTTTT.

The genes are TRBV6-5 and TRBJ1-1; D gene uncertain. The CDR3 sequence is 15 residues long. V lost 0 bases to trimming and J lost 1 base, with 9 bases between them. The germline V gene has CDR1 MNHEY and CDR2 SVGAGI. The CDR3 protein is CASSYSDVGNTEAFF. CDR3 DNA sequence: TGTGCCAGCAGTTACTCGGACGTAGGGAACACTGAAGCTTTCTTT.

The chain has TRBV7-3 and TRBJ1-2, with D unresolved. Germline assignment: CDR1 SGHTA and CDR2 FQGTGA. The V end was cut by 0 bases, the J end by 6 bases, with 17 bases between. The CDR3 contains 16 residues. The DNA for the CDR3 is TGTGCCAGCAGCTTAACAGGAGGGAATCAAGGCGATGGCTACACCTTC. Its translation is CASSLTGGNQGDGYTF.

J is TRBJ2-1 and V is TRBV5-1; no firm D call. V was trimmed by 0 bases and J by 5 bases, leaving 9 bases between them. The CDR3 has 14 amino acids. Germline lookup yields CDR1 SGHRS and CDR2 YFSETQ. This chain's CDR3 is CASSLGAGDNEQFF. CDR3 in DNA: TGCGCCAGCAGCTTGGGAGCTGGGGACAATGAGCAGTTCTTC.

About this clone: In the same sample, other DNA sequences code for this CDR3. V is TRBV5-1 and J is TRBJ1-2; D call uncertain. V was pared by 0 bases and J by 8 bases, with 8 bases between. The CDR3 has 12 residues. Germline V lookup: CDR1 SGHRS, CDR2 YFSETQ. The CDR3 region has the DNA TGCGCCAGCAGCTTGGACGCGTCAGGCTACACCTTC. As protein: CASSLDASGYTF.

The chain is built from TRBV19 and TRBJ2-1, with D perhaps TRBD2 (5 bases). CDR3 length equals 15 residues. Germline assignment: CDR1 LNHDA and CDR2 SQIVND (reference sequence). The germline V and J ends were trimmed by 10 bases and 6 bases, with 22 bases remaining between them. The CDR3 DNA reads as TGTGCCACCACGGAGGTAGTGGGTTTAACCAATGAGCAGTTCTTC. Translation gives CATTEVVGLTNEQFF.

The chain links TRBV6-1 to TRBJ1-2; no definite D call. The germline V gene has CDR1 MNHNS and CDR2 SASEGT. Trimming removed 2 bases at V and 5 bases at J, with 12 bases between. CDR3 length: 14 residues. Here the CDR3 reads CASSELTAGYGYTF. The CDR3 DNA follows: TGTGCCAGCAGTGAACTGACGGCCGGGTATGGCTACACCTTC.

This clone was seen a few times. V usage is TRBV19 and J usage is TRBJ2-2; D not resolved. The CDR3 has 14 amino acids. The V end lost 3 bases, the J end lost 4 bases, and 9 bases lay between the germline ends. Germline CDR1 and CDR2: LNHDA and SQIVND (reference sequence). The CDR3, as DNA: TGTGCCAGTAGTATCAAGAGTACCACCGGGGAGCTGTTTTTT. This gives the protein CASSIKSTTGELFF. Combining the CDR3 with reference TRBV19 and TRBJ2-2 gives the whole variable domain DGGITQSPKYLFRKEGQNVTLSCEQNLNHDAMYWYRQDPGQGLRLIYYSQIVNDFQKGDIAEGYSVSREKKESFPLTVTSAQKNPTAFYLCASSIKSTTGELFFGEGSRLTVL.

V is TRBV2 and J is TRBJ2-3, with D hard to call. The length of the CDR3 is 14 residues. V gave up 7 bases and J gave up 2 bases, with 13 bases separating them. Per the germline V gene, CDR1 is SNHLY and CDR2 is FYNNEI. The CDR3 bases are TGTGCCAGCATGGCACGAACCCCCACAGATACGCAGTATTTT. It is translated as CASMARTPTDTQYF.

This clone was detected once. This chain joins TRBV3-1 (or the pseudogene TRBV3-2) and TRBJ2-3; D gene uncertain. Trimming shortened V by 5 bases and J by 8 bases, and 8 bases separated the two germline ends. The CDR3 spans 11 residues. Germline V lookup: CDR1 LGHDT, CDR2 YNNKEL (reference sequence). In DNA, the CDR3 is TGTGCCAGCAGCTTTAGTGTTACGCAGTATTTT. Translating it yields CASSFSVTQYF.

The chain employs TRBV7-9 and TRBJ2-4; D unclear. The length of the CDR3 is 15 residues. V shed 5 bases and J shed 2 bases, with 13 bases lying between them. Germline values: CDR1 SEHNR, CDR2 FQNEAQ (reference sequence). The CDR3 nucleotides read TGTGCCAGCAGCCCCTCTCTGGGATCCAAAAACATTCAGTACTTC. It specifies CASSPSLGSKNIQYF. Full variable domain (remainder filled in from reference TRBV7-9 and TRBJ2-4): DTGVSQNPRHKITKRGQNVTFRCDPISEHNRLYWYRQTLGQGPEFLTYFQNEAQLEKSRLLSDRFSAERPKGSFSTLEIQRTEQGDSAMYLCASSPSLGSKNIQYFGAGTRLSVL.

The chain has TRBV19 and TRBJ2-7, with 8 bases that match TRBD1. This CDR3 is built from 14 residues. V shed 3 bases and J 1 base; nucleotides not matched to a gene: 2. Germline-derived CDR1 and CDR2 are LNHDA and SQIVND (reference sequence). The CDR3: CASSIRTGSYEQYF. The CDR3 DNA is TGTGCCAGTAGTATCCGGACAGGGTCCTACGAGCAGTACTTC. The variable domain in full, with the rest retrieved from reference TRBV19 and TRBJ2-7, is DGGITQSPKYLFRKEGQNVTLSCEQNLNHDAMYWYRQDPGQGLRLIYYSQIVNDFQKGDIAEGYSVSREKKESFPLTVTSAQKNPTAFYLCASSIRTGSYEQYFGPGTRLTVT.

The chain has TRBV28 and TRBJ2-3, with no clear D. The CDR3 spans 12 residues. Deletions cut 4 bases from V and 6 bases from J, with 8 bases between. Germline CDR1 MDHEN, CDR2 SYDVKM. As DNA, the CDR3 is TGTGCCAGCAGTTCCCCTATGGATACGCAGTATTTT. Its translation is CASSSPMDTQYF.

CDR3 bases: TGTGCCAGCAGCCCCGACAGGGGATCACCCCTCCACTTT. It translates to CASSPDRGSPLHF. The chain joins TRBV3-1 (or the pseudogene TRBV3-2) to TRBJ1-6; 8 bases line up with TRBD1. The CDR3 is 13 amino acids. The trim removed 4 bases at V and 10 bases at J, leaving 3 bases unmatched. Germline values: CDR1 LGHDT, CDR2 YNNKEL (reference sequence).

This chain connects TRBV4-1 to TRBJ2-2; D possibly corresponds to TRBD1 (5 bases). CDR1 and CDR2 from the germline V gene are MGHRA and YSYEKL. The CDR3 covers 15 residues. V was pared by 2 bases and J by 1 base, with 8 bases between. The CDR3 DNA reads as TGCGCCAGCAGCCAAAAGACAGTGAACACCGGGGAGCTGTTTTTT. Protein: CASSQKTVNTGELFF.

J is TRBJ2-2 and V is TRBV27; either TRBD1 or TRBD2 may supply D (5 bases each). Germline V CDR1 and CDR2: MNHEY, SMNVEV (reference sequence). V lost 7 bases to trimming and J lost 4 bases, with 10 bases between them. The CDR3 consists of 13 residues. The CDR3 sequence: CASTHGGTGELFF. CDR3 bases: TGTGCCAGCACCCATGGGGGCACCGGGGAGCTGTTTTTT.

The gene calls are TRBV2 and TRBJ2-3; 9 bases agree with TRBD1. Germline V gene sequence: CDR1 SNHLY, CDR2 FYNNEI. The CDR3 loop spans 17 amino acids. The ends lost 0 bases at V and 2 bases at J; junction bases unmatched: 6. The CDR3 DNA reads as TGTGCCAGCAGTGAAGCTTCCGGGACAGGGAACACAGATACGCAGTATTTT. Translation gives CASSEASGTGNTDTQYF.

V and J are TRBV15 and TRBJ1-1; a possible D gene is TRBD1 (5 bases). V dropped 1 base and J dropped 4 bases, with 16 bases sitting between them. From germline, CDR1 is LNHNV and CDR2 YYDKDF (reference sequence). The CDR3 contains 16 residues. The CDR3 reads CATSRGPGGRATEAFF. CDR3 coding DNA: TGTGCCACCAGCAGAGGGCCTGGGGGGAGGGCCACTGAAGCTTTCTTT.

This clone was seen more than once but under ten times. The genes are TRBV7-9 and TRBJ2-1; tentative D call: TRBD2 (6 bases). The CDR3 is made up of 12 amino acids. Trimming removed 7 bases at V and 7 bases at J, with 11 bases between. The germline CDR1 and CDR2 sequences are SEHNR and FQNEAQ (reference sequence). As DNA, the CDR3 is TGTGCCAGCAAGACAGCGGGTAATGAGCAGTTCTTC. Translating gives CASKTAGNEQFF.

V gene TRBV27 combines with J gene TRBJ1-6; 8 positions match TRBD1. Germline V gene data show CDR1 as MNHEY and CDR2 as SMNVEV (reference sequence). V shed 8 bases and J 4 bases; nucleotides not matched to a gene: 7. The CDR3 is 15 residues long. CDR3 in DNA: TGTGCCAGCCGGACCGGACAGGGATATAATTCACCCCTCCACTTT. Its translation: CASRTGQGYNSPLHF.